Listed below are T cell receptor beta chains from one sample, sequenced in a study of T cells after posttransplantation cyclophosphamide. Sequenced by immunoSEQ multiplex PCR; TCRdb stores in-frame clones only, minus some. The specimen has about 7,500 clones, none found just once. The specimen was PBMCs, collected 94 days after allogeneic stem cell transplant with posttransplant cyclophosphamide. The receptors here all came from a female patient in her sixties who received an allogeneic stem cell transplant from an unrelated donor, was CMV-positive, and had acute GVHD only. Certain T cells may be donor cells from the graft. The CDR3 runs from the conserved cysteine through the conserved F or W. D genes are given only for firm matches. Some rows mark clone size as missing; the rest say once, few, many or name a class of expanded clone.

abundance | j_gene | v_gene | d_gene | CDR3nt | CDR3aa
few | TRBJ2-1 | TRBV5-6 | TRBD2 | TGTGCCAGCAGCTTCTTACTAGCGGGAGAAGGGGAGCAGTTCTTC | CASSFLLAGEGEQFF
many | TRBJ2-3 | TRBV28 | TRBD1 | TGTGCCAGCAGTTTGAGAGGACAGGGAATAACAGATACGCAGTATTTT | CASSLRGQGITDTQYF
many | TRBJ1-2 | TRBV7-2 | . | TGTGCCAGCAGCAGGGACTCTTATGGCTACACCTTC | CASSRDSYGYTF
. | TRBJ2-3 | TRBV5-1 | . | TGCGCCAGCAGATCTGGGCGGGATTTTCGCACAGATACGCAGTATTTT | CASRSGRDFRTDTQYF
many | TRBJ2-5 | TRBV5-5 | . | TGTGCCAGCAGACCAGACAGATCACTAGAGACCCAGTACTTC | CASRPDRSLETQYF
. | TRBJ2-5 | TRBV7-9 | TRBD1 | TGTGCCAGCAGCTTCAGAACAGGGGGTTTCAATTCGGAGACCCAGTACTTC | CASSFRTGGFNSETQYF
many | TRBJ2-5 | TRBV10-3 | TRBD1 | TGTGCCATCAGTTCTACTACAGGGGGGGAGACCCAGTACTTC | CAISSTTGGETQYF
many | TRBJ1-1 | TRBV28 | . | TGTGCCAGCAGAGATCAGGTAGGGGTGGCTGAAGCTTTCTTT | CASRDQVGVAEAFF
many | TRBJ2-2 | TRBV6-1 | . | TGTGCCAGCAGGAGGGTCCGCGAGCTGTTTTTT | CASRRVRELFF
many | TRBJ2-3 | TRBV6-6 | . | TGTGCCAGCAGCATAGGTACTACTAGCACAGATACGCAGTATTTT | CASSIGTTSTDTQYF
many | TRBJ2-7 | TRBV6-2/TRBV6-3 | TRBD2 | TGTGCCAGCAGTTTGAGACTAGCGGCCTCCTACGAGCAGTACTTC | CASSLRLAASYEQYF
many | TRBJ2-7 | TRBV27 | . | TGTGCCAGCAGTTTACGGCAGGGTTACGAGCAGTACTTC | CASSLRQGYEQYF
many | TRBJ1-5 | TRBV27 | . | TGTGCCAGCCTACCAGGCCTAAATAGCAATCAGCCCCAGCATTTT | CASLPGLNSNQPQHF
many | TRBJ2-7 | TRBV18 | TRBD1 | TGTGCCAGCTCTCCACCGGGACAGGTATACGAGCAGTACTTC | CASSPPGQVYEQYF
many | TRBJ2-7 | TRBV12-3/TRBV12-4 | . | TGTGCCAGCAGTTTAGTCAGGGCGGCCCACAGAAACCTCCTGTACGAGCAGTACTTC | CASSLVRAAHRNLLYEQYF
many | TRBJ1-1 | TRBV18 | . | TGTGCCAGCTCACATTTAGTCGTAACAGGGCAAGGGGACACTGAAGCTTTCTTT | CASSHLVVTGQGDTEAFF
. | TRBJ2-7 | TRBV29-1 | TRBD2 | TGCAGCACCGCTAGCGGGAGACGTGACGAGCAGTACTTC | CSTASGRRDEQYF
few | TRBJ1-5 | TRBV27 | TRBD1 | TGTGCCAGCAGTTACGGGACAGGGGGCAATCAGCCCCAGCATTTT | CASSYGTGGNQPQHF
many | TRBJ2-1 | TRBV6-2/TRBV6-3 | TRBD2 | TGTGCCAGCAACCCGGGACTAGCGGCCTCGCAACAGTTCTTC | CASNPGLAASQQFF
many | TRBJ1-1 | TRBV6-5 | . | TGTGCCAGCCAATTGCACACGATGAACACTGAAGCTTTCTTT | CASQLHTMNTEAFF
many | TRBJ1-1 | TRBV7-9 | TRBD1 | TGTGCCAGCAGCTCAAGGACAGGGTACGGGAAAGGCACTGAAGCTTTCTTT | CASSSRTGYGKGTEAFF
many | TRBJ2-1 | TRBV27 | . | TGTGCCAGCAGTTTGGGAGCGGGCGGCAATGAGCAGTTCTTC | CASSLGAGGNEQFF
. | TRBJ2-5 | TRBV9 | TRBD2 | TGTGCCAGCAGCGTAGAGGCGGGGGGCCACCAAGAGACCCAGTACTTC | CASSVEAGGHQETQYF
many | TRBJ2-1 | TRBV10-1 | TRBD2 | TGCGCCAGCAGTGATGTCCCGGGACTAGCGGGGGGGGTGGATGAGCAGTTCTTC | CASSDVPGLAGGVDEQFF
. | TRBJ2-2 | TRBV12-3/TRBV12-4 | . | TGTGCCAGCAGTTCCCCTCGCCGGGGGATAGGCGGGGAGCTGTTTTTT | CASSSPRRGIGGELFF
many | TRBJ2-1 | TRBV5-1 | TRBD1 | TGCGCCAGCAGCTTGGATTTCCAGGGGGAAGATGAGCAGTTCTTC | CASSLDFQGEDEQFF
many | TRBJ2-2 | TRBV19 | . | TGTGCCAGTAGTATACAGGGTTCAAACACCGGGGAGCTGTTTTTT | CASSIQGSNTGELFF
. | TRBJ2-2 | TRBV4-1 | . | TGCGCCAGCAGCCAAGGGCGGAGGGACTTAGAGACCGGGGAGCTGTTTTTT | CASSQGRRDLETGELFF
medium-sized | TRBJ1-4 | TRBV19 | . | TGTGCCAGTAGTATGTACAGGGATGTTGAAAAACTGTTTTTT | CASSMYRDVEKLFF
many | TRBJ2-4 | TRBV19 | . | TGTGCCAGTAGTTCTAAAGGGGACATCGTAGCCAAAAACATTCAGTACTTC | CASSSKGDIVAKNIQYF